These 27 T cell receptor beta chains originate from one sample sequenced in a study of cytomegalovirus exposure and HLA in healthy donors. Vbeta (60) and Jbeta (13) primers were used in the PCR. Method: immunoSEQ multiplex PCR; TCRdb's copy keeps in-frame clones and lacks some. The data show around 200,000 clones, approximately 79% seen once. The sequenced sample consisted of PBMCs. The receptors here all came from a male donor in good health and CMV-seronegative.

This chain uses TRBV7-9 with TRBJ1-4, with D perhaps matching TRBD1 (6 bases). The V and J ends lost 1 base and 7 bases respectively, with 13 bases between them. The CDR3 spans 15 residues. Germline lookup yields CDR1 SEHNR and CDR2 FQNEAQ (reference sequence). CDR3 coding DNA: TGTGCCAGCAGCTTAGGAGGGACAAACTTTGAAAAACTGTTTTTT. Its translation is CASSLGGTNFEKLFF.

The chain is built from TRBV28 and TRBJ1-2; D uncertain. Between the trimmed V and J ends, which lost 3 bases and 4 bases, there was a span of 9 bases. This CDR3 region has 13 residues. Germline V gene data show CDR1 as MDHEN and CDR2 as SYDVKM. CDR3 in amino acids: CASSLNSIYGYTF. The DNA for the CDR3 is TGTGCCAGCAGTTTGAACAGTATCTATGGCTACACCTTC.

This clone has a handful of counts. The chain links TRBV6-1 to TRBJ1-3; TRBD1 aligns across 7 bases. In germline, CDR1 is MNHNS, CDR2 SASEGT. CDR3 size: 15 residues. With V trimmed by 1 base and J by 4 bases, 4 bases remained unmatched. The chain's CDR3 is CASSEDEGAGNTIYF. DNA of the CDR3: TGTGCCAGCAGTGAAGATGAGGGGGCAGGAAACACCATATATTTT.

The rearrangement joins TRBV14 to TRBJ2-5, with no clear D. Germline V gene sequence: CDR1 SGHDN, CDR2 FVKESK. V lost 4 bases, J lost 5 bases, and 11 bases lay in between. The CDR3 extends over 13 amino acids. The CDR3 sequence is CASSRELMETQYF. The CDR3 nucleotides read TGTGCCAGCAGCCGAGAGTTAATGGAGACCCAGTACTTC.

The chain combines TRBV19 with TRBJ1-5; unclear D gene. With 5 bases removed from V and 2 bases from J, the gap between germline ends came to 7 bases. From germline, CDR1 is LNHDA and CDR2 SQIVND (reference sequence). The CDR3 is made up of 13 amino acids. CDR3 nucleotide sequence: TGTGCCAGTAGTGACGGGGGCAATCAGCCCCAGCATTTT. This codes for CASSDGGNQPQHF.

The chain combines TRBV7-8 with TRBJ2-7; 7 bases agree with TRBD2. Germline lookup yields CDR1 SGHVS and CDR2 FQNEAQ. This CDR3 contains 14 residues. Unmatched junction bases numbered 6, after V lost 1 base and J lost 6 bases. DNA of the CDR3: TGTGCCAGCAGCTTAGAGGCCCAGCGGGGCGAGCAGTACTTC. It translates to CASSLEAQRGEQYF.

V is TRBV13 and J is TRBJ2-1; 11 nucleotides match TRBD2. The germline gives CDR1 PRHDT, CDR2 FYEKMQ (reference sequence). Losses at the gene ends were 0 bases for V and 10 bases for J; bases not matched to a gene: 8. This CDR3 comprises 16 residues. CDR3 coding DNA: TGTGCCAGCAGCTTAGGGGGGACTAGCGGCTTTTGGGAGCAGTTCTTC. Translated: CASSLGGTSGFWEQFF.

The gene calls are TRBV5-4 and TRBJ1-1; TRBD1 matches at 7 bases. With 3 bases clipped from V and 7 bases from J, the junction kept 9 bases outside the gene matches. From germline, CDR1 is SGHNT and CDR2 YYREEE (reference sequence). The CDR3 length is 14 residues. CDR3 sequence (DNA): TGTGCCAGCAGCTCGTTCGACAGGGCCTTTGAAGCTTTCTTT. Amino acids: CASSSFDRAFEAFF.

The V and J genes are TRBV5-6 and TRBJ1-1; 7 bases are shared with TRBD1. Germline V gene data show CDR1 as SGHDT and CDR2 as YYEEEE. After removal of 1 base from V and 1 base from J, the junction contained 7 bases not matched to a gene. This CDR3 region has 16 residues. CDR3 sequence: CASSLPGQSTNTEAFF. In DNA form, the CDR3 reads TGTGCCAGCAGCTTGCCGGGACAGTCGACGAACACTGAAGCTTTCTTT.

This clone was counted between two and nine times. The chain carries TRBV7-6 and TRBJ2-2, with a weak D call TRBD1 (5 bases). Germline CDR1 SGHVS, CDR2 FNYEAQ. Between the trimmed V and J ends, which lost 0 bases and 6 bases, there was a span of 11 bases. The CDR3 extends over 15 amino acids. In nucleotides, the CDR3 is TGTGCCAGCAGCTTAGCCCTTCTAGGGGCCGGGGAGCTGTTTTTT. This gives the protein CASSLALLGAGELFF.

The chain links TRBV7-3 to TRBJ2-1, with D hard to call. The CDR3 is 16 residues long. Germline CDR1 reads SGHTA; CDR2 reads FQGTGA. V was shortened by 1 base and J by 4 bases, with 14 bases between the two germline ends. In nucleotides, the CDR3 is TGTGCCAGCAGCTTAAATCCGCCCCTACTATACAATGAGCAGTTCTTC. As protein: CASSLNPPLLYNEQFF. The full variable domain, with the rest looked up from reference TRBV7-3 and TRBJ2-1, is GAGVSQTPSNKVTEKGKYVELRCDPISGHTALYWYRQSLGQGPEFLIYFQGTGAADDSGLPNDRFFAVRPEGSVSTLKIQRTERGDSAVYLCASSLNPPLLYNEQFFGPGTRLTVL.

The chain has TRBV4-3 and TRBJ2-3, with 10 nucleotides matching TRBD2. With 4 bases clipped from V and 6 bases from J, the junction kept 13 bases outside the gene matches. The CDR3 is made up of 17 amino acids. Germline assignment: CDR1 LGHNA and CDR2 YSLEER. The CDR3 loop is CASSRALPSGSLDTQYF. CDR3 DNA: TGCGCCAGCAGCCGAGCTTTGCCTAGCGGGAGTCTCGATACGCAGTATTTT.

This chain uses TRBV2 with TRBJ2-3; D might be TRBD1 (6 bases). The V gene's germline CDR1 is SNHLY and CDR2 FYNNEI. With 6 bases removed from V and 2 bases from J, the gap between germline ends came to 12 bases. CDR3 length: 14 amino acids. The CDR3 loop is CASRQGWDTDTQYF. The CDR3 DNA is TGTGCCAGCAGGCAGGGGTGGGACACAGATACGCAGTATTTT.

Note on this clone: Other nucleotide sequences from this sample produce the same CDR3. This sequence joins TRBV6-5 and TRBJ2-7; 7 nucleotides agree with TRBD1. Germline loops: CDR1 MNHEY, CDR2 SVGAGI. The CDR3 contains 14 residues. J gave up 1 base and V 2 bases, and 2 bases lay outside the gene matches. The CDR3, as DNA: TGTGCCAGCAGTTACGGGGGACAGTCCTACGAGCAGTACTTC. The encoded protein is CASSYGGQSYEQYF.

The V and J genes are TRBV18 and TRBJ1-5, with a weak D call TRBD1 (5 bases). The CDR3 loop spans 15 amino acids. Trimming cost V 1 base and J 1 base, with 8 bases left between them. Germline V gene data show CDR1 as KGHSH and CDR2 as LQKENI. CDR3 region: CASSPQQGSNQPQHF. The CDR3 nucleotides are TGTGCCAGCTCACCACAGCAGGGAAGCAATCAGCCCCAGCATTTT.

This chain connects TRBV5-6 to TRBJ2-3, with D possibly matching TRBD2 (5 bases). The V gene lost 3 bases and the J gene lost 0 bases, with 11 bases spanning the gap. CDR1 SGHDT and CDR2 YYEEEE come from the germline V gene. This CDR3 region has 15 residues. The CDR3 DNA is TGTGCCAGCAGCTGGAGCGGACCCAGCACAGATACGCAGTATTTT. Translated: CASSWSGPSTDTQYF.

The sample holds one count of this clone. V and J are TRBV19 and TRBJ2-1; D perhaps matches TRBD2 (6 bases). Germline V lookup: CDR1 LNHDA, CDR2 SQIVND (reference sequence). The CDR3 length is 14 residues. V was cut by 3 bases and J by 5 bases, with 11 bases left in between. As DNA, the CDR3 is TGTGCCAGTAGTATGTGGAGGGGAGACAATGAGCAGTTCTTC. This codes for CASSMWRGDNEQFF.

On this clone itself: The junction departs from germline at one end; a sequencing error may be responsible. This sample also contains other DNA sequences that code for the same CDR3. The chain is built from TRBV6-1 and TRBJ1-2; the D is unclear. The CDR3 consists of 14 residues. CDR1 is MNHNS, CDR2 SASEGT, per germline. In DNA form, the CDR3 reads TGTGCCAGTAGTGAAGCAAGAGGAAACTATGGCTACACCTTC. Its protein is CASSEARGNYGYTF.

The sample holds a few counts of this clone. The rearrangement uses TRBV23-1 and TRBJ2-4; D is perhaps TRBD2 (7 bases). TRBV23-1 is an ORF, and what it does is uncertain. CDR3 size: 18 residues. The V end was cut by 1 base, the J end by 0 bases, with 16 bases between. In DNA form, the CDR3 reads TGCGCCAGCAGTCAATGTCCGGGGGGCGTGAAAGCCAAAAACATTCAGTACTTC. Protein product: CASSQCPGGVKAKNIQYF.

V gene TRBV27 combines with J gene TRBJ2-5, with D maybe TRBD1 (5 bases). The J call is in doubt because the DNA end fits TRBJ2-7 better. CDR3 size: 13 residues. Germline CDR1 MNHEY, CDR2 SMNVEV (reference sequence). CDR3 nucleotides: TGTGCCAGCAGTTTTCGGCAGGGTTACGAGCAGTACTTC. It is translated as CASSFRQGYEQYF.

The CDR3 bases are TGTGCCTGGAGCCCGGGACTTGCCCTGGGCTACGAGCAGTACTTC. Amino acid sequence: CAWSPGLALGYEQYF. The chain is built from TRBV30 and TRBJ2-7; D is perhaps TRBD2 (6 bases). Deletions cut 3 bases from V and 3 bases from J, with 18 bases between. The CDR3 has 15 amino acids. Germline V gene sequence: CDR1 GTSNPN, CDR2 SVGIG (reference sequence).

The chain uses TRBV5-4 and TRBJ1-5; no reliable D call. Per the germline V gene, CDR1 is SGHNT and CDR2 is YYREEE (reference sequence). The V gene lost 5 bases and the J gene lost 2 bases, with 11 bases spanning the gap. This CDR3 is 14 amino acids long. This CDR3 is CASSSIPGNQPQHF. The DNA for the CDR3 is TGTGCCAGCAGTTCCATACCAGGCAATCAGCCCCAGCATTTT.

The rearrangement links TRBV7-6 to TRBJ1-2, with TRBD1 identical over 11 bases. The trim removed 3 bases at V and 3 bases at J, leaving 3 bases unmatched. Germline assignment: CDR1 SGHVS and CDR2 FNYEAQ. The CDR3 has 15 amino acids. The CDR3 DNA is TGTGCCAGCAGCTTGGGACAGGGGGTGTACTATGGCTACACCTTC. It translates to CASSLGQGVYYGYTF.

V gene TRBV29-1 combines with J gene TRBJ2-2; perhaps TRBD1 as D (5 bases). V was cut by 5 bases and J by 6 bases, with 19 bases left in between. Germline V gene sequence: CDR1 SQVTM, CDR2 ANQGSEA. The CDR3 is 15 residues long. The CDR3 DNA reads as TGCAGCGTTTCTGGAGACAGCGAGAAGGCCGGGGAGCTGTTTTTT. It encodes CSVSGDSEKAGELFF.

The CDR3 loop reads CASSLTAGIDEQYF. The CDR3 nucleotides read TGTGCCAGCAGCTTAACGGCGGGGATAGACGAGCAGTACTTC. The rearrangement links TRBV7-2 to TRBJ2-7; tentatively, D is TRBD2 (6 bases). Trimming took 2 bases from V and 5 from J, leaving 13 bases between them. The CDR3 runs 14 residues. Germline V gene lookup returns CDR1 SGHTA and CDR2 FQGNSA. The complete variable domain, with remaining parts taken from reference TRBV7-2 and TRBJ2-7, reads GAGVSQSPSNKVTEKGKDVELRCDPISGHTALYWYRQSLGQGLEFLIYFQGNSAPDKSGLPSDRFSAERTGGSVSTLTIQRTQQEDSAVYLCASSLTAGIDEQYFGPGTRLTVT.

This clone was observed a few times. The J gene is TRBJ1-5, the V gene TRBV18; the D gene is possibly TRBD1 (6 bases). The CDR3 is 16 amino acids. Germline values: CDR1 KGHSH, CDR2 LQKENI. V was pared by 1 base and J by 6 bases, with 16 bases between. The CDR3 protein is CASSPHRPGAGQPQHF. CDR3 in DNA: TGTGCCAGCTCACCACACCGTCCAGGGGCAGGTCAGCCCCAGCATTTT.

V is TRBV6-5 and J is TRBJ1-1, with 11 bases lining up with TRBD1. CDR1 MNHEY and CDR2 SVGAGI come from the germline V gene. CDR3 length: 15 amino acids. V lost 6 bases to trimming and J lost 3 bases; unmatched junction nucleotides: 6. The CDR3: CASRPDRGRDTEAFF. CDR3 nucleotides: TGTGCCAGCAGGCCGGACAGGGGGCGGGACACTGAAGCTTTCTTT.